This is a list of T cell receptor beta chains from one sample in a study of cytomegalovirus exposure and HLA in healthy donors. This table comes from immunoSEQ multiplex PCR, and its TCRdb copy is limited to in-frame clones, with some not included. The table has fewer than 200,000 clones, 80% to 90% seen once; the top ten hold less than 2%. The sample was PBMCs. These receptors all stem from a woman under 30 in good health and CMV-seronegative. Each CDR3 is given without its conserved first and last residue. Fields, in order: clone size, V gene, CDR3 protein. Not every row has a clone size; where given, it reads once, few, many or a size class.

>NA|TRBV15
ATSRGSRVSDSGNTIY
>few|TRBV18
ASSPGLAGGLATRNIQY
>NA|TRBV7-9
ASSLGINYGYT
>NA|TRBV2
ASVGAANEKLF
>NA|TRBV28
ASSLGGGMGSPLH
>NA|TRBV28
ASRLTAPLYGYT
>NA|TRBV5-4
ASSLGIRGTNTGELF
>NA|TRBV7-9
ASSRTGGGSYEQY
>NA|TRBV6-4
ASSDSRGGANVLT
>once|TRBV5-6
ASSFWEIGTEAF
>few|TRBV2
ASSVDRSASNEQF
>NA|TRBV11-2
ASSLLPRGSSSGNTIY
>NA|TRBV7-7
ASSQSSGREYGQETQY
>NA|TRBV27
ASTQGAGTAGEAF
>NA|TRBV27
ASSLWTGYNEQF
>NA|TRBV13
ASSLTGLTEAF
>NA|TRBV10-1
ASRRYSYEQY
>NA|TRBV19
ASSILHLGETKTF
>once|TRBV4-1
ASSRSLDNLGSYEQY
>NA|TRBV29-1
SALPGLAGRTDTQY
>NA|TRBV6-5
ASSPTGLYEQY
>few|TRBV6-5
ATFGTGRTEAF
>NA|TRBV28
ASTRGAYEQY
>few|TRBV5-1
ASGQTSGSLDEQY
>NA|TRBV11-3
ASSPGLAGGETQY
>NA|TRBV28
ASSLGDRGQLSGNTIY
>NA|TRBV15
ATSRPRTGGAMGEAF
>NA|TRBV21-1
ASSAGRLGYGYT
>few|TRBV20-1
SATRSEKLF
>once|TRBV7-3
ASSQGTGGEAF
>NA|TRBV30
AWSAQGSTDTQY
>NA|TRBV6-5
ASSYSWGVPDTQY
>NA|TRBV19
ASSIEQGRLDEQF
>NA|TRBV19
ASRTGGNQPQH
>few|TRBV4-1
ASSPVTGPPGANVLT
>NA|TRBV6-5
ASSRRGSNQPQH
>NA|TRBV5-8
ASSLAGADTQY
>NA|TRBV6-5
ASSYMGGAGNTIY
>NA|TRBV6-5
ASSLKTGSPDEQY
>NA|TRBV5-1
ASSFSGTGWSYEQY
>NA|TRBV27
ASSWGQESTYEQY
>NA|TRBV6-5
ASRQGQGAYEQY
>NA|TRBV6-5
ASRTSGSTDTQY
>NA|TRBV25-1
ASSDGTGGTEAF
>NA|TRBV28
ASSPWRVDYEQY
>few|TRBV13
ASSLGRTGPTAEQY
>NA|TRBV5-8
ASSPEGTSGAYNEQF
>few|TRBV28
ASSSSGTGGYEQY